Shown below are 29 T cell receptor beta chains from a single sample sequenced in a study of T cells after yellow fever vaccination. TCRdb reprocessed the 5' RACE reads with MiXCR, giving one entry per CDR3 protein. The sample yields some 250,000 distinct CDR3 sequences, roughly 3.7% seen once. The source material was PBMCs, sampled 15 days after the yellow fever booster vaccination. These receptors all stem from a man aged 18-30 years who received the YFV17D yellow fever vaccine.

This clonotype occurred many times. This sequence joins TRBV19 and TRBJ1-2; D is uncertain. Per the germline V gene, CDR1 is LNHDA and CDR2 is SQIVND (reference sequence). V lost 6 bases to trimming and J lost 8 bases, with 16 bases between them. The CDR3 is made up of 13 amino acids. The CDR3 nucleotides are TGTGCCAGTAGCGCCCCCGGGGTGGCCGGCTACACCTTC. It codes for CASSAPGVAGYTF. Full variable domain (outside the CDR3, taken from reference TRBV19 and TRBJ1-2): DGGITQSPKYLFRKEGQNVTLSCEQNLNHDAMYWYRQDPGQGLRLIYYSQIVNDFQKGDIAEGYSVSREKKESFPLTVTSAQKNPTAFYLCASSAPGVAGYTFGSGTRLTVV.

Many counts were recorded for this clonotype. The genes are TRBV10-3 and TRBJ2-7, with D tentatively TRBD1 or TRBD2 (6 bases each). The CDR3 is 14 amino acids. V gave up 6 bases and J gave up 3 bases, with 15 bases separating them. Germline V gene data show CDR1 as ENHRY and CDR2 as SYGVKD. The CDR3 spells CAIREGGSLYEQYF. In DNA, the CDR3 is TGTGCCATCAGGGAGGGGGGTTCCCTCTACGAGCAGTACTTC.

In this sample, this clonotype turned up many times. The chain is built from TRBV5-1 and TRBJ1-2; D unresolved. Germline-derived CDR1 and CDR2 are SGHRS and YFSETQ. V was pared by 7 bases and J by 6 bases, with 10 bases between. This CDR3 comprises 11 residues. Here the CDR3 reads CASGRGNGYTF. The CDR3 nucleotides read TGCGCCAGCGGCAGAGGGAATGGCTACACCTTC.

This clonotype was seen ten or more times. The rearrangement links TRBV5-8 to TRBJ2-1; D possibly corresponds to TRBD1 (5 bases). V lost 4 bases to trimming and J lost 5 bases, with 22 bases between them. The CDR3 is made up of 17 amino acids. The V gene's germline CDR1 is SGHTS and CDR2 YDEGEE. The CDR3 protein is CASSPALFFEGDNEQFF. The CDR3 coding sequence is TGTGCCAGCAGCCCGGCCTTATTTTTTGAAGGGGACAATGAGCAGTTCTTC.

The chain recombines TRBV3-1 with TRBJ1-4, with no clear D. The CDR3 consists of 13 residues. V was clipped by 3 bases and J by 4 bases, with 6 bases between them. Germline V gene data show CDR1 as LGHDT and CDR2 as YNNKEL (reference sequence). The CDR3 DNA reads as TGTGCCAGCAGCCACCGGGATAATGAAAAACTGTTTTTT. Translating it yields CASSHRDNEKLFF.

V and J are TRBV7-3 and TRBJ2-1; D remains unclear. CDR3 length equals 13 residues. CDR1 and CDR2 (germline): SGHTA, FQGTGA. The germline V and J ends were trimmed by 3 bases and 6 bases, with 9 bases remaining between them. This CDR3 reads CASSFGPTNEQFF. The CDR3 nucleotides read TGTGCCAGCAGCTTTGGGCCTACCAATGAGCAGTTCTTC.

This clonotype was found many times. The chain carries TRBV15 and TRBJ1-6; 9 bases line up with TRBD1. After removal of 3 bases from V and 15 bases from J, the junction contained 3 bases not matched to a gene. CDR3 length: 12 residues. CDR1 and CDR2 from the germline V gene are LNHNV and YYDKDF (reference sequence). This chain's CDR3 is CATSRDRGSLHF. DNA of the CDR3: TGTGCCACCAGCAGGGACAGGGGTAGCCTCCACTTT.

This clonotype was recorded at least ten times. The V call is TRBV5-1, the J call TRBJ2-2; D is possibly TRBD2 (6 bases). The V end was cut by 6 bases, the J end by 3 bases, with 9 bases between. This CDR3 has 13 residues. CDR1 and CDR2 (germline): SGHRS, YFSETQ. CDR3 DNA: TGCGCCAGCATCCCGGGGGACACCGGGGAGCTGTTTTTT. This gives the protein CASIPGDTGELFF.

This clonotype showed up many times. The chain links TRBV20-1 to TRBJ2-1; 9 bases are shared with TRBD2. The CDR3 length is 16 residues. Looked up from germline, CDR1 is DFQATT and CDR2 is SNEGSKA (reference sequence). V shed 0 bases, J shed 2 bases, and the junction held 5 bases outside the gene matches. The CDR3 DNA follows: TGCAGTGCTAGAGACTCCCAGCGGGGGGCCTACAATGAGCAGTTCTTC. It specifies CSARDSQRGAYNEQFF.

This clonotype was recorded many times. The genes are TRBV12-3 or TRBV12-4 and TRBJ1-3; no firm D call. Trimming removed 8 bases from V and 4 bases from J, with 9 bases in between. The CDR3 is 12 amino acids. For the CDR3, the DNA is TGTGCCAGCGAGGCGGTCGGAAACACCATATATTTT. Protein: CASEAVGNTIYF.

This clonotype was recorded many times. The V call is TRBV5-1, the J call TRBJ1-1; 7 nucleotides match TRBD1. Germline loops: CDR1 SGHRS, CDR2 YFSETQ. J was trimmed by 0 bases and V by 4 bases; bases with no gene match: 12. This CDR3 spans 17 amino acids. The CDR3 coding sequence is TGCGCCAGCAGCCCTAGGGGGCCCTGGGCCATGAACACTGAAGCTTTCTTT. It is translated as CASSPRGPWAMNTEAFF.

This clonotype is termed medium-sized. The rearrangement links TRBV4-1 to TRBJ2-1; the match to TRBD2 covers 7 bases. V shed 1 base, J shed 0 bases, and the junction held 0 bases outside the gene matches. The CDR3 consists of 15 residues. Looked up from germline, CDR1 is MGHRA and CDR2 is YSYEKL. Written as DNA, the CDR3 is TGCGCCAGCAGCCAAGCGGGGGGCTCCTACAATGAGCAGTTCTTC. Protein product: CASSQAGGSYNEQFF.

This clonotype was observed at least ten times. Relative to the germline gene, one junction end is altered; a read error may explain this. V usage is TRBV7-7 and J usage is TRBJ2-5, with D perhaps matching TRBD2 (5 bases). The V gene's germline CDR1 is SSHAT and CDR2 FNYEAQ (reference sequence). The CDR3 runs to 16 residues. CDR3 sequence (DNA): TGTGCTAGCAGCCCGAGGTTTAGCGCGTCACAAGAGACCCAGTACTTC. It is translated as CASSPRFSASQETQYF.

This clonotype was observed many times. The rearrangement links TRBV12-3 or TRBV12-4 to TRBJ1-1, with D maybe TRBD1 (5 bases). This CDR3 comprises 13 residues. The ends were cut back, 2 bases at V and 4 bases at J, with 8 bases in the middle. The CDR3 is CASSLWGSTEAFF. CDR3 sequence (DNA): TGTGCCAGCAGTTTATGGGGGAGCACTGAAGCTTTCTTT.

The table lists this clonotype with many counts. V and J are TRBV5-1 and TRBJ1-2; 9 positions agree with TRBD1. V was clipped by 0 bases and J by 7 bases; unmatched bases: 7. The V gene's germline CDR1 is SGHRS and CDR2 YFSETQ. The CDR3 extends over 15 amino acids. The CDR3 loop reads CASSLAGGQGVGYTF. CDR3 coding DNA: TGCGCCAGCAGCTTGGCCGGGGGACAGGGCGTTGGCTACACCTTC.

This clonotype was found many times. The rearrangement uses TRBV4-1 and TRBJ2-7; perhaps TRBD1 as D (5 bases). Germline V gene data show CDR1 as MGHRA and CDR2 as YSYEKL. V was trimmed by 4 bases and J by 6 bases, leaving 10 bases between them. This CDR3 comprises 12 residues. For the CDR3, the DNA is TGCGCCAGCAGCCCCCTAGGGGTCGAGCAGTACTTC. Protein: CASSPLGVEQYF.

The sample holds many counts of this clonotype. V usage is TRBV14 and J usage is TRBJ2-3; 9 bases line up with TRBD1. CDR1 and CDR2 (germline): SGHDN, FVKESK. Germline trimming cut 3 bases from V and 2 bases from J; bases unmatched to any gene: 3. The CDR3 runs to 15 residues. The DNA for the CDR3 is TGTGCCAGCAGCCACAGGACAGGGGACACAGATACGCAGTATTTT. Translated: CASSHRTGDTDTQYF.

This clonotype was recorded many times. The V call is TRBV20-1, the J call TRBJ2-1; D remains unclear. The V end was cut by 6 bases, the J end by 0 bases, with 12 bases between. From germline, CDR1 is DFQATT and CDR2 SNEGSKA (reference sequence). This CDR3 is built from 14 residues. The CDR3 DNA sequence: TGCAGTGCCTACCACTCGAGCTCCTACAATGAGCAGTTCTTC. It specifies CSAYHSSSYNEQFF.

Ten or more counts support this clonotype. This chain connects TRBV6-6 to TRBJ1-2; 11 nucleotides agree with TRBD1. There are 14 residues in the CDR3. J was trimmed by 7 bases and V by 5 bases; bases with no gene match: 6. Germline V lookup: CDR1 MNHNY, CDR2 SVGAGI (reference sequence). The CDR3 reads CASSGQGALFGYTF. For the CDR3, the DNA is TGTGCCAGCAGTGGACAGGGGGCTCTCTTTGGCTACACCTTC.

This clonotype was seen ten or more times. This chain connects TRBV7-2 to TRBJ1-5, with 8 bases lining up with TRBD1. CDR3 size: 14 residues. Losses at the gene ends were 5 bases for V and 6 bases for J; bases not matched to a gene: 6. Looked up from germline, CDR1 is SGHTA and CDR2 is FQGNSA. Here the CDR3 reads CASSRTGRSQPQHF. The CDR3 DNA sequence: TGTGCCAGCAGCCGGACAGGGAGGTCTCAGCCCCAGCATTTT.

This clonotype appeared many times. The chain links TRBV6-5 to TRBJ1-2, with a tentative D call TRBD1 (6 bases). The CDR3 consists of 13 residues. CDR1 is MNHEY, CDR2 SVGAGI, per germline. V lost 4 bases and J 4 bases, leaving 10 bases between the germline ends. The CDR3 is CASSFGGPYGYTF. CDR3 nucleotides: TGTGCCAGCAGTTTTGGGGGCCCCTATGGCTACACCTTC.

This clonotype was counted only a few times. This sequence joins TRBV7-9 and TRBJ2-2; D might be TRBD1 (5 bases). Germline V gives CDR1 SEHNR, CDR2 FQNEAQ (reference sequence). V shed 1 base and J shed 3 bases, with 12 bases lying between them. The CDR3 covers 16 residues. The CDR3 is CASSLEAGKYTGELFF. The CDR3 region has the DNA TGTGCCAGCAGCTTAGAGGCAGGGAAATACACCGGGGAGCTGTTTTTT.

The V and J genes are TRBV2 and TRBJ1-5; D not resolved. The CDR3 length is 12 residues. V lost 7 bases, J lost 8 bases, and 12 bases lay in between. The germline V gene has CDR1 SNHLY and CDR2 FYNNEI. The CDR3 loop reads CASTERSEPQHF. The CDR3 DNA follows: TGTGCCAGCACCGAAAGGAGTGAGCCCCAGCATTTT.

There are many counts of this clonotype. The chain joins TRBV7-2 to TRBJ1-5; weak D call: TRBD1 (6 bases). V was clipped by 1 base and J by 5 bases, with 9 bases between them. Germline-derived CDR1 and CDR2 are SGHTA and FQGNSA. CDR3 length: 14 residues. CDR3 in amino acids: CASSLVEGDQPQHF. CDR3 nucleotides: TGTGCCAGCAGCTTAGTTGAGGGGGATCAGCCCCAGCATTTT.

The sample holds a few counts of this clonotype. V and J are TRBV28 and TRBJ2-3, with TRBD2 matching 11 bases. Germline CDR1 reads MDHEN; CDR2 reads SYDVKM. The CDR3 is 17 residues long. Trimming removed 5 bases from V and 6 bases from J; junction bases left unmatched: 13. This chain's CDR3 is CASSPLAGGPMRDTQYF. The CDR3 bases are TGTGCCAGCAGTCCGTTAGCGGGGGGGCCGATGAGGGATACGCAGTATTTT.

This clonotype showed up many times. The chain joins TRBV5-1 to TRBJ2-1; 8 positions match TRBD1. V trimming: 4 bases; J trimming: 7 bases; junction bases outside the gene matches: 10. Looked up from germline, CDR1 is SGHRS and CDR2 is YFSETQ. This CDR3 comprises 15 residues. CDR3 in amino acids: CASSGGQGVTNEQFF. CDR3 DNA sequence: TGCGCCAGCAGCGGAGGACAGGGCGTGACGAATGAGCAGTTCTTC.

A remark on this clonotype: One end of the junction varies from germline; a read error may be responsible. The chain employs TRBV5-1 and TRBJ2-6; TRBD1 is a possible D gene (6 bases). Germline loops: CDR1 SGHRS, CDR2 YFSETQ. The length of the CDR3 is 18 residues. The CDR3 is CASSLYLTGGCGANVLTF. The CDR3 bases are TGCGCCAGCAGCTTGTATCTGACAGGAGGCTGTGGGGCGAACGTCCTGACTTTC.

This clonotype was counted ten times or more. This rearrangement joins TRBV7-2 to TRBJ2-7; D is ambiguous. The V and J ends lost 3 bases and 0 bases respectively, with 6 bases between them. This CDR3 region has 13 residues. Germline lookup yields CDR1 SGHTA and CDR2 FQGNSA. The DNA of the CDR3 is TGTGCCAGCAGCTTCGCAGGCTCCTACGAGCAGTACTTC. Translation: CASSFAGSYEQYF.

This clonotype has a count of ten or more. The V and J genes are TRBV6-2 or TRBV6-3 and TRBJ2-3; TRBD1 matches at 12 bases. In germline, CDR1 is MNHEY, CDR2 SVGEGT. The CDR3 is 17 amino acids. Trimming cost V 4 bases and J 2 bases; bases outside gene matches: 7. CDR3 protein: CASSSRDRGLVTDTQYF. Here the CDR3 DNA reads TGTGCCAGCAGTTCCAGGGACAGGGGGCTCGTCACAGATACGCAGTATTTT.